This TCR beta chain emerged from a study of OX40 agonist ivuxolimab in advanced cancers. Study-wide context: At 0.01 to 10 mg/kg, ivuxolimab was administered intravenously to patients every 2 weeks.

This table comes from immunoSEQ multiplex PCR, and its TCRdb copy is limited to in-frame clones, with some not included. Here the sample spans tens of thousands of clones, approximately 90% being singletons. Study observations and caveats: In the 0.1 to 3.0 mg/kg range, CD4+ and CD8+ blood T cells had expanded clonally by week 6.

This clone occurred once. Its cognate antigen is unknown. The study sampled blood at baseline, cycle 4 day 1, and cycle 7 day 1. The germline gives CDR1 MGHRA, CDR2 YSYEKL. The ends were cut back, 0 bases at V and 4 bases at J, with 14 bases in the middle. The CDR3 consists of 16 residues. This specimen consisted of CD4+ or CD8+ T cells sorted from blood, obtained in a trial of the OX40 agonist ivuxolimab. This sequence was found in an adult with an advanced solid tumor such as melanoma, head and neck, liver or kidney cancer. The V gene is TRBV4-1, the J gene TRBJ2-3; D uncertain. The CDR3 loop is CASSQDFVSRPDTQYF. The CDR3 nucleotides read TGCGCCAGCAGCCAAGATTTTGTCTCGCGCCCAGATACGCAGTATTTT.